This TCR beta chain was found in a study of cytomegalovirus exposure and HLA in healthy donors (dated by TCRdb to between 2016 and 2019). At the level of the whole study: According to an earlier analysis of 587 of the donors, 150 million to 200 million T cells yielded 90 million to 140 million unique TCR beta sequences and more than 250 Gb of sequence data. Approximately 300 gigabases of sequencing data and around 80 million unique TCR sequences made up an early release that covered several hundred HLA-typed donors. Of the roughly 410 genotyped donors, approximately 81% were placed in the genetic ancestry cluster associated with self-reported Caucasian donors. The study aimed to test whether cataloging public T cell receptors could reveal signatures of past pathogen exposure. Using immunosequencing, the study profiled T cell repertoires from some 670 subjects and related those repertoires to cytomegalovirus serostatus. In addition to the first cohort of 500 to 850 subjects, a separate validation cohort of approximately 110 different subjects was used. To predict cytomegalovirus infection status, the study brought together high-throughput TCR immunosequencing, statistical association of individual TCRs with disease status, and machine learning. A later analysis re-analyzed previously published TCR beta repertoires from hundreds of donors and added high-resolution HLA genotyping to study TCR occurrence patterns. The later analysis used no new phenotypic data to find candidate immune exposures, relying instead on TCR beta sequences and their occurrence across donors. An earlier analysis of around 580 of the donors used high-throughput TCR beta sequencing to judge whether each TCR beta V gene segment behaved as functional or pseudogenic. Donor age, sex, ethnicity and CMV serostatus were compiled together with the repertoire data. In a later genetic analysis, genome-wide SNP genotypes for about three fifths of the roughly 670 donors were used, and that subset was treated as a discovery cohort. All discovery cohort repertoires had been generated using a single sequencing platform. HLA typing covered class I and class II loci at four-digit resolution. The number of donors typed differed by locus, with roughly 620-640 for A, B, C, DRB1 and DQB1, 522 for DQA1, under 610 for DPA1, and 450 to 480 for DPB1. Four or five DR-DQ haplotypes were handled as single units for association and clustering, since linkage in the cohort was strong. On average, about 200,000 unique TCR beta nucleotide sequences were sequenced per donor among more than 350 genotyped donors of the cohort, with roughly 18% of those sequences being non-productive. Study-level results and caveats: Specific HLA alleles were associated with 15,000 to 20,000 TCR beta sequences at a false discovery rate of 0.05 in a later analysis. Immune exposure information for the cohort was limited to CMV serostatus. Most TCR sequences were observed very rarely across donors, whereas some public TCRs were present in many individuals. A further reported finding was that TCR beta sequences accurately predicted the HLA-A and HLA-B alleles for most subjects in the first cohort. A few of the identified cytomegalovirus-associated TCR beta chains were confirmed in vitro to be specific for cytomegalovirus antigens. Around 16 rarely observed V segments, including chromosome 9 orphons, were excluded from the earlier analysis of about 600 of the donors because counts were too low. A group of highly shared sequence variants was considered likely to be a technical artifact of the sequencing pipeline. The 87-base-pair reads could not distinguish some IMGT-functional V segments, including TRBV6-2 and TRBV6-3, so those segments were excluded. A later genetic analysis associated a missense DCLRE1C variant with V-gene and J-gene trimming of TCR beta chains, and an independent cohort replicated the association. According to a later analysis, TCR association rates differed among HLA loci, with DRB1 alleles showing the most associated TCRs and HLA-C alleles showing the fewest. In a later analysis, HLA-associated TCR beta chains showed more clonal expansion and lower generation probabilities than non-associated chains that were equally common. HLA typing was unavailable for some donors at each locus, so association tests used only the typed subset. Cytomegalovirus status was reported to be diagnosed by the classifier with high specificity and sensitivity in both the original and validation cohorts. Strong co-occurrence of HLA alleles, especially DR and DQ, made assigning TCR associations to individual alleles difficult. Most CMV-associated TCR beta chains appeared to be HLA-restricted in a later analysis, and the HLA associations seemed to be driven largely by CMV exposure. Compared with the approximately 670-donor mean, donors in an Asian-associated ancestry cluster had fewer N-insertions in productive TCRs, according to a later genetic analysis. An earlier analysis of approximately 500 of the donors showed that most TCR beta V segments appeared in productive rearrangements either about 87% or about 30% of the time, which broadly matched IMGT annotations. A total of roughly 160 TCR beta chains were listed by the study as associated with cytomegalovirus. Several of the top co-occurrence clusters appeared to be linked to parvovirus B19, influenza, CMV and Epstein-Barr virus, according to a later analysis. According to the authors, the approach could potentially be generalized to other disease states and immunological phenotypes. Sequencing depth was assumed to be roughly uniform across donors in the presence/absence analyses, though that assumption may not hold. Only TCR beta chains were sequenced in this cohort, and the absence of alpha or paired-chain data limited detectable features. Correlated functional status among segregating V segments might reflect linkage disequilibrium, but an unknown experimental factor could not be ruled out.

On this clone: There is no known antigen for this receptor. The input lacks base qualities; no much larger clone sits a single base away.

The cohort consisted of approximately 690 healthy bone marrow donors. At the time of sampling, every cohort member was nominally healthy, though immune exposures that went unrecorded were likely present. The donor tested CMV seropositive, placing the donor among the 290 or so seropositive members of the cohort. Every donor gave a peripheral blood sample, and the peripheral blood mononuclear cells from that sample were used for TCR beta sequencing. The Qiagen DNeasy Blood Extraction Kit was used to extract genomic DNA from the blood cell samples. The library relied on the immunoSEQ multiplex PCR assay. For the multiplex PCR, a mixture combining 60 forward primers for TCR Vbeta segments and 13 reverse primers for TCR Jbeta segments was used. The CDR3 region of rearranged TCR beta genes was amplified from genomic DNA with a multiplex PCR assay. Amplified TCR beta libraries were sequenced as 87-base-pair reads on the Illumina HiSeq System. In the authors' own workflow: A later analysis tallied roughly 78 million unique TCR beta chains across the roughly 610 repertoires, and approximately 12 million of those chains were shared by two or more donors. To remove PCR and sequencing errors, raw reads were error-corrected and collapsed into unique sequences using a nearest-neighbor algorithm that merged closely related sequences. To assign V, D and J gene segments, CDR3 sequences were aligned to IMGT reference sequences. For a sequence to be retained, a match of at least six nucleotides was required to both a V gene segment and a J gene segment. A rearrangement counted as productive if the CDR3 had no stop codons and remained in frame with V and J, and every other rearrangement counted as non-productive. Following IMGT convention, CDR3 was defined as the stretch from the second conserved V-encoded cysteine up to the conserved J-encoded phenylalanine. The earlier analysis of some 600 of the donors excluded sequences that lacked an unambiguous match to a single V gene segment. In an earlier analysis of roughly 600 of the donors, a V segment was called functional when productive rearrangements were above 56.7%, and segregating when the standard deviation between donors exceeded 5%. A statistical classification framework was developed to diagnose cytomegalovirus status using the catalog of TCR beta chain sequences. In a later analysis, V and J genes were assigned by comparing TCR nucleotide sequences against IMGT/GENE-DB human TR gene sequences. Using the TCRdist pipeline, a later analysis assigned CDR3 sequences along with most-parsimonious VDJ recombination scenarios. In a later analysis, each TCR beta chain was defined by its CDR3 amino acid sequence together with its V-gene family, and reads lacking a unique V-gene family were excluded. In a later analysis, around 600 highly shared, low-generation-probability nucleotide sequences were removed to address suspected cross-contamination and a sequencing artifact. For each public chain, a later analysis derived a clonal expansion index from normalized ranks of inferred template counts within each repertoire. A later analysis computed generation probabilities with a VDJ recombination model fitted to out-of-frame rearrangements, and checked the results against IGoR. Hypergeometric tests were used in a later analysis to score TCR-TCR, TCR-HLA and TCR-CMV co-occurrence, with a repertoire-size bias correction applied to the TCR pairs. In a later analysis, false discovery rates were estimated by permuting HLA or CMV assignments 20 times. A later analysis grouped co-occurring TCRs with DBSCAN, adding TCRdist sequence similarity when clustering within HLA-allele-positive subsets. Co-occurrence clustering excluded repertoires with fewer than 30,000 or more than 120,000 public chains, plus five with anomalous nucleotide sharing. In its TCRdb copy, this immuneACCESS table keeps in-frame sequences only and misses some clones. Where compared with another copy, unresolved V genes explain less than half of these, and the others have no known cause. V and J calls and clone size are copied from that table; D and trimming were computed from the DNA. The sample table lists about 240,000 clones, about 80% of them with a count of one. The ten largest make up less than 8.5% of the sample.

Germline trimming amounts to 3 bases on V and 2 bases on J, with 2 as the count of junction bases outside the gene matches. The CDR3 has 15 amino acids, counting the end cysteine and phenylalanine. Only the CDR3 DNA is retained, 45 bases long and in frame from the first base. The germline V gene (reference sequence) yields LNHDA for CDR1 and SQIVND for CDR2. Sequenced input: PBMCs. This chain joins TRBV19 to TRBJ2-1, with 9 middle bases fitting TRBD2. The TCR sequence derives from a woman aged 60-75 years in good health and CMV-seropositive. The DNA is TGTGCCAGTAGTATGGGACTAGCCCCCTACAATGAGCAGTTCTTC. It translates to CASSMGLAPYNEQFF.